Following are 5 T cell receptor beta chains from one sample sequenced in a study of breast tumors, draining lymph nodes, adjacent tissues (dated by TCRdb to the mid-2010s). The library was generated by multiplex PCR. For sequencing, an Illumina HiSeq 2000 was employed. Through fastp at Q25 and MiXCR, TCRdb rebuilt clones from the public reads, retaining in-frame beta chains. Under each unique CDR3 protein, matching rows form one entry showing the most common genes and DNA. This sample has approximately 250,000 distinct CDR3 sequences in its table, and less than 40% of those were observed once. The top ten clones comprise under 4.5% of the sample. The axillary draining lymph nodes of breast cancer patients were the source of the lymph node samples. Sequencing input: axillary lymph node tissue. The receptors here all came from a female donor with breast cancer. Some clones in this sample may be carry-over from other donors' samples.

The J gene is TRBJ2-7, the V gene TRBV2; D gene unclear. The CDR3 totals 15 residues. Trimming took 4 bases from V and 1 from J, leaving 14 bases between them. Germline V gives CDR1 SNHLY, CDR2 FYNNEI. CDR3 protein: CASSGRSNPSYEQYF. CDR3 coding DNA: TGTGCCAGCAGTGGACGGAGCAACCCTTCCTACGAGCAGTACTTC.

This clonotype has a count of ten or more. The chain recombines TRBV19 with TRBJ2-5; TRBD1 matches at 7 bases. J gave up 1 base and V 6 bases, and 2 bases lay outside the gene matches. The CDR3 is made up of 13 amino acids. Germline CDR1 is LNHDA and CDR2 is SQIVND (reference sequence). Here the CDR3 reads CASRGTVQETQYF. DNA of the CDR3: TGTGCCAGTAGGGGGACAGTCCAAGAGACCCAGTACTTC. Full variable domain (outside the CDR3, taken from reference TRBV19 and TRBJ2-5): DGGITQSPKYLFRKEGQNVTLSCEQNLNHDAMYWYRQDPGQGLRLIYYSQIVNDFQKGDIAEGYSVSREKKESFPLTVTSAQKNPTAFYLCASRGTVQETQYFGPGTRLLVL.

The sample holds many counts of this clonotype. The chain combines TRBV19 with TRBJ2-6; the match to TRBD2 covers 9 bases. V dropped 3 bases and J dropped 0; count of bases not matched to a gene: 6. The CDR3 has 18 amino acids. Per the germline V gene, CDR1 is LNHDA and CDR2 is SQIVND (reference sequence). The chain's CDR3 is CASSMIASGVSGANVLTF. The CDR3 region has the DNA TGTGCCAGTAGTATGATAGCTAGCGGGGTCTCTGGGGCCAACGTCCTGACTTTC.

This clonotype was recorded at least ten times. The CDR3 sequence: CASSTNRGEKLFF. The CDR3 coding sequence is TGTGCCAGTAGTACGAACAGGGGAGAAAAACTGTTTTTT. This chain joins TRBV19 and TRBJ1-4, with 7 positions matching TRBD1. CDR1 is LNHDA, CDR2 SQIVND, per germline (reference sequence). V was pared by 4 bases and J by 8 bases, with 4 bases of the junction left unmatched. The length of the CDR3 is 13 residues.

The sample holds many counts of this clonotype. The V call is TRBV7-9, the J call TRBJ1-2, with a weak D call TRBD1 (6 bases). The CDR3 has 13 residues. Trimming pared 1 base from V and 7 bases from J, leaving 10 bases between. Germline V gene sequence: CDR1 SEHNR, CDR2 FQNEAQ (reference sequence). CDR3 amino acids: CASSLEGETGYTF. The CDR3 DNA is TGTGCCAGCAGCTTAGAGGGGGAAACTGGCTACACCTTC.